This TCR beta chain is from a study of blood T cell repertoires in COVID-19. On the study more broadly: Acute-phase and convalescent COVID-19 samples originated in the United States, Italy and Spain. Nucleic acid was either cDNA or gDNA, and it came from T cells, B-cell-depleted T cells, or PBMCs.

CDR3 length: 13 amino acids. With 6 bases removed from V and 7 bases from J, the gap between germline ends came to 13 bases. Germline V gene lookup returns CDR1 LNHDA and CDR2 SQIVND (reference sequence). Source study methods: Amplified reference gene primers provided the basis for estimating nucleated cell counts. Data came from immunoSEQ multiplex PCR; TCRdb stores just in-frame clones and leaves some out. V and J calls and clone size come straight from that table; D and trimming were deduced from the DNA. Of 250,000 to 350,000 clones detected, about nine tenths appear once; the ten largest clones hold 2% to 2.5%.

Sequences were obtained from peripheral blood. This chain uses TRBV19 with TRBJ2-1, with D perhaps matching TRBD1 (5 bases). The receptor comes from a woman in her forties or fifties who had recovered from COVID-19. This CDR3 is CASRPNQGNEQFF. The DNA of the CDR3 is TGTGCCAGTAGACCTAACCAGGGTAATGAGCAGTTCTTC.